The 23 T cell receptor beta chains in this list originate from one sample, sequenced in a study of blood T cell repertoires in COVID-19. Method: immunoSEQ multiplex PCR; TCRdb's copy keeps in-frame clones and lacks some. In the table there are approximately 53,000 clones, 89% of which are singletons. Sequencing was carried out using peripheral blood. Receptors were obtained from a human donor in a cohort sampled during active COVID-19.

This clone was detected a few times. The CDR3 sequence: CASSILDRGSSPLHF. The CDR3 DNA is TGTGCCAGTAGTATTTTGGACAGGGGGAGTTCACCCCTCCACTTT. The chain has TRBV19 and TRBJ1-6; 10 nucleotides line up with TRBD1. Germline V gene sequence: CDR1 LNHDA, CDR2 SQIVND (reference sequence). J was trimmed by 9 bases and V by 3 bases; bases with no gene match: 5. This CDR3 comprises 15 residues.

This clone showed up just once. The CDR3 loop is CASSGGGSPYSYEQYF. The CDR3, as DNA: TGTGCCAGCTCAGGTGGTGGTAGCCCCTACTCCTACGAGCAGTACTTC. The chain carries TRBV18 and TRBJ2-7; D unresolved. This CDR3 spans 16 amino acids. V was shortened by 5 bases and J by 0 bases, with 17 bases between the two germline ends. Germline V gives CDR1 KGHSH, CDR2 LQKENI.

The CDR3 spells CASSSRTSGSRETQYF. CDR3 sequence (DNA): TGTGCCAGCAGTTCCAGGACTAGCGGGAGTCGGGAGACCCAGTACTTC. The rearrangement joins TRBV6-5 to TRBJ2-5; 13 positions agree with TRBD2. Germline CDR1 and CDR2: MNHEY and SVGAGI. This CDR3 spans 16 amino acids. The V segment lost 4 bases and the J segment 5 bases; nucleotides outside the gene matches: 7.

V usage is TRBV15 and J usage is TRBJ2-1; the match to TRBD2 covers 8 bases. Germline CDR1 reads LNHNV; CDR2 reads YYDKDF (reference sequence). The CDR3 runs 15 residues. J gave up 5 bases and V 3 bases, and 6 bases lay outside the gene matches. DNA of the CDR3: TGTGCCACCAGCAGGGTCCTGGGACTAGACAATGAGCAGTTCTTC. Amino acids: CATSRVLGLDNEQFF. The entire variable domain, with the rest obtained from reference TRBV15 and TRBJ2-1, is as follows: DAMVIQNPRYQVTQFGKPVTLSCSQTLNHNVMYWYQQKSSQAPKLLFHYYDKDFNNEADTPDNFQSRRPNTSFCFLDIRSPGLGDTAMYLCATSRVLGLDNEQFFGPGTRLTVL.

This CDR3 reads CASSVGVGRETQYF. CDR3 DNA: TGTGCCAGCAGCGTGGGAGTTGGGCGAGAGACCCAGTACTTC. V is TRBV9 and J is TRBJ2-5; D perhaps matches TRBD2 (5 bases). Deletions cut 2 bases from V and 4 bases from J, with 12 bases between. The CDR3 is 14 amino acids. Germline V CDR1 and CDR2: SGDLS, YYNGEE.

The rearrangement links TRBV11-2 to TRBJ2-3; TRBD2 matches 11 bases. Germline V gene data show CDR1 as SGHAT and CDR2 as FQNNGV. The CDR3 consists of 15 residues. J gave up 1 base and V 5 bases, and 2 bases lay outside the gene matches. The CDR3 sequence: CASSRGLAGTDTQYF. Here the CDR3 DNA reads TGTGCCAGCAGCAGGGGACTAGCGGGCACAGATACGCAGTATTTT.

The CDR3 loop is CASSLWLTGELFF. The CDR3, as DNA: TGTGCCAGCAGTTTATGGCTCACCGGGGAGCTGTTTTTT. The chain employs TRBV27 and TRBJ2-2, with D hard to call. Trimming pared 1 base from V and 4 bases from J, leaving 4 bases between. The CDR3 covers 13 residues. Germline loops: CDR1 MNHEY, CDR2 SMNVEV (reference sequence).

J is TRBJ2-7 and V is TRBV30; 8 bases match TRBD1. Germline V gene lookup returns CDR1 GTSNPN and CDR2 SVGIG (reference sequence). The CDR3 is 14 amino acids. V dropped 5 bases and J dropped 3; count of bases not matched to a gene: 9. The CDR3 coding sequence is TGTGCCTGGGGGAAGAGGACAGGGATCTACGAGCAGTACTTC. Protein: CAWGKRTGIYEQYF.

The V gene is TRBV4-1, the J gene TRBJ2-7, with 9 bases matching TRBD1. There are 15 residues in the CDR3. Per the germline V gene, CDR1 is MGHRA and CDR2 is YSYEKL. V dropped 1 base and J dropped 3; count of bases not matched to a gene: 4. The DNA for the CDR3 is TGCGCCAGCAGCCAAGGGGGACAGGGTGTCTACGAGCAGTACTTC. Residues: CASSQGGQGVYEQYF.

This clone was counted a single time. The chain couples TRBV5-1 to TRBJ2-2; maybe TRBD2 (6 bases). Trimming took 6 bases from V and 0 from J, leaving 12 bases between them. There are 15 residues in the CDR3. Germline V CDR1 and CDR2: SGHRS, YFSETQ. In DNA, the CDR3 is TGCGCCAGCACGCCGGGAGTCTCGAACACCGGGGAGCTGTTTTTT. Protein: CASTPGVSNTGELFF.

The rearrangement uses TRBV28 and TRBJ1-6; 10 bases are a match to TRBD1. Per germline, CDR1 MDHEN and CDR2 SYDVKM. Trimming removed 6 bases from V and 8 bases from J; junction bases left unmatched: 7. This CDR3 is built from 15 residues. This CDR3 reads CASSLTGQGHSPLHF. The DNA of the CDR3 is TGTGCCAGCAGCCTAACGGGACAGGGGCATTCACCCCTCCACTTT.

The V and J genes are TRBV19 and TRBJ2-1; 8 nucleotides agree with TRBD1. This CDR3 contains 14 residues. V was clipped by 9 bases and J by 8 bases; unmatched bases: 12. CDR1 and CDR2 (germline): LNHDA, SQIVND (reference sequence). The chain's CDR3 is CASSRRQGAYEQFF. The DNA for the CDR3 is TGTGCCAGCTCCCGGCGGCAGGGGGCATATGAGCAGTTCTTC.

J is TRBJ2-7 and V is TRBV11-1; TRBD1 agrees at 9 bases. The trim removed 5 bases at V and 0 bases at J, leaving 8 bases unmatched. The CDR3 sequence is 16 residues long. Germline V gives CDR1 SGHAT, CDR2 FQDESV (reference sequence). In DNA form, the CDR3 reads TGTGCCAGCAGCAACCGAGCGGACAGGGGCTCCTACGAGCAGTACTTC. Its translation is CASSNRADRGSYEQYF.

About this clone: Other nucleotide sequences from this sample produce the same CDR3. The chain joins TRBV6-2 or TRBV6-3 to TRBJ2-7; 11 bases align to TRBD2. The CDR3 consists of 15 residues. The J segment lost 3 bases and the V segment lost 2 bases, leaving 3 bases of the junction unmatched. Germline-derived CDR1 and CDR2 are MNHEY and SVGEGT. This CDR3 reads CASSYGLAGFYEQYF. The CDR3 DNA is TGTGCCAGCAGTTACGGACTAGCGGGCTTCTACGAGCAGTACTTC.

CDR3 loop: CASSLGGRGDEKLFF. The CDR3 DNA follows: TGTGCCAGCAGCTTAGGGGGCAGGGGCGATGAAAAACTGTTTTTT. The V and J genes are TRBV7-6 and TRBJ1-4, with D possibly matching TRBD1 (6 bases). The germline CDR1 and CDR2 sequences are SGHVS and FNYEAQ. Between the trimmed V and J ends, which lost 1 base and 6 bases, there was a span of 12 bases. This CDR3 region has 15 residues.

This rearrangement joins TRBV6-6 to TRBJ2-5, with 9 bases fitting TRBD2. Germline loops: CDR1 MNHNY, CDR2 SVGAGI (reference sequence). V shed 6 bases and J 2 bases; nucleotides not matched to a gene: 10. The CDR3 has 16 amino acids. The CDR3 coding sequence is TGTGCCAGCAGGCCAAGACTAGCGGCCTTTCAAGAGACCCAGTACTTC. Its protein is CASRPRLAAFQETQYF.

The chain is built from TRBV5-1 and TRBJ1-1; unclear D gene. The germline gives CDR1 SGHRS, CDR2 YFSETQ. This CDR3 is built from 15 residues. The V end was cut by 0 bases, the J end by 2 bases, with 11 bases between. This CDR3 is CASSLDGLANTEAFF. The CDR3 bases are TGCGCCAGCAGCTTGGATGGTTTGGCCAACACTGAAGCTTTCTTT.

The J gene is TRBJ1-2, the V gene TRBV28; D is ambiguous. Looked up from germline, CDR1 is MDHEN and CDR2 is SYDVKM. CDR3 length: 12 residues. Trimming pared 2 bases from V and 3 bases from J, leaving 4 bases between. The CDR3 DNA follows: TGTGCCAGCAGTTTACTCTACTATGGCTACACCTTC. Translation: CASSLLYYGYTF.

V usage is TRBV5-5 and J usage is TRBJ1-1; D gene unclear. Germline loops: CDR1 SGHKS, CDR2 YYEKEE (reference sequence). Trimming shortened V by 4 bases and J by 1 base, and 11 bases separated the two germline ends. The CDR3 has 14 amino acids. Here the CDR3 reads CASSLALRNTEAFF. The CDR3, as DNA: TGTGCCAGCAGCCTAGCTCTTCGGAACACTGAAGCTTTCTTT.

The genes are TRBV18 and TRBJ2-1; TRBD2 is a possible D gene (5 bases). The CDR3 is 20 amino acids. The V end was cut by 2 bases, the J end by 0 bases, with 23 bases between. Germline assignment: CDR1 KGHSH and CDR2 LQKENI. The CDR3 region has the DNA TGTGCCAGCTCACCAAATCCGGCTAGTTCCGCTGGGAGCTCCTACAATGAGCAGTTCTTC. This translates into CASSPNPASSAGSSYNEQFF. Variable domain in full (rest from reference TRBV18 and TRBJ2-1): NAGVMQNPRHLVRRRGQEARLRCSPMKGHSHVYWYRQLPEEGLKFMVYLQKENIIDESGMPKERFSAEFPKEGPSILRIQQVVRGDSAAYFCASSPNPASSAGSSYNEQFFGPGTRLTVL.

The chain employs TRBV7-3 and TRBJ2-3, with 10 bases lining up with TRBD2. The V gene's germline CDR1 is SGHTA and CDR2 FQGTGA. J was trimmed by 0 bases and V by 3 bases; bases with no gene match: 3. The CDR3 runs to 16 residues. CDR3 DNA sequence: TGTGCCAGCAGCTTCGGACTAGCGGCTAGCACAGATACGCAGTATTTT. Translation: CASSFGLAASTDTQYF.

The chain is built from TRBV18 and TRBJ2-2; D not certain. This CDR3 contains 14 residues. Trimming pared 2 bases from V and 4 bases from J, leaving 8 bases between. Per germline, CDR1 KGHSH and CDR2 LQKENI. CDR3 coding DNA: TGTGCCAGCTCACCAACAGCTTCCACCGGGGAGCTGTTTTTT. Translating it yields CASSPTASTGELFF.

This clone was seen just once. The chain links TRBV28 to TRBJ2-4, with 7 bases fitting TRBD2. V was pared by 0 bases and J by 7 bases, with 3 bases of the junction left unmatched. Germline CDR1 and CDR2: MDHEN and SYDVKM. This CDR3 comprises 14 residues. The CDR3 DNA follows: TGTGCCAGCAGTTTATGGCGGGAGTATAACATTCAGTACTTC. Translated, it gives CASSLWREYNIQYF.